This TCR beta chain was captured in a study of OX40 agonist ivuxolimab in advanced cancers. Turning to the study itself: Therapy given before enrollment (anti-PD-1, anti-PD-L1 or anti-CTLA-4) was allowed, and 40% had some. The study, taken as a whole, reports: Expanded clones were, on average, more numerous among CD8+ T cells than CD4+.

This clone was seen just once. Its antigen is still unknown. TCRdb's copy holds only in-frame clones and misses some; the assay was immunoSEQ multiplex PCR. Seen here are 13,000 to 15,000 clones, about 76% observed once, and the top ten hold around a third. The CDR3 runs 14 residues. V lost 5 bases to trimming and J lost 0 bases, with 8 bases between them. Germline CDR1 and CDR2: LNHDA and SQIVND (reference sequence). Blood got drawn at baseline, again on cycle 4 day 1, and then on cycle 7 day 1. The chain links TRBV19 to TRBJ1-3; D not certain. The source of this sequence is an adult with an advanced solid tumor such as melanoma, head and neck, liver or kidney cancer. This specimen consisted of CD4+ or CD8+ T cells sorted from blood, obtained in a trial of the OX40 agonist ivuxolimab. CDR3: CASSEEISGNTIYF. The CDR3, as DNA: TGTGCCAGTAGTGAGGAAATCTCTGGAAACACCATATATTTT.